This T cell receptor beta chain was retrieved from a study of blood T cell repertoires in COVID-19. For the study at large: Some COVID-19 samples were acute and others convalescent; all came from the United States, Italy and Spain. T cells, B-cell-depleted T cells, or PBMCs provided the cDNA or gDNA that served as material.

V was clipped by 0 bases and J by 4 bases, with 4 bases between them. Germline V gene data show CDR1 as LNHNV and CDR2 as YYDKDF (reference sequence). There are 13 residues in the CDR3. Per the original methods: Estimated nucleated cell counts came from reference gene primer amplification. Profiling relied on immunoSEQ multiplex PCR, and the TCRdb table lists in-frame clones only, not all of them. Clonal size and the V and J genes are those of that table, whereas D and trimming came from the DNA. The table lists about 340,000 clones, around 90% of them singletons, with around 3.5% in the top ten. Sequenced: peripheral blood. The chain joins TRBV15 to TRBJ1-5; D not resolved. The source of this sequence is a woman aged 18-29 years who had recovered from COVID-19. In DNA form, the CDR3 reads TGTGCCACCAGCAGAGATAGAAATCAGCCCCAGCATTTT. Its protein product is CATSRDRNQPQHF.